What follows are 9 T cell receptor beta chains derived from one specimen sequenced in a study of blood T cells in healthy people across ages. A second PCR, run for about 7 to 12 cycles, used a sample-barcoded 5' primer plus a J-beta primer mix. Each CDR3 protein gets one entry after TCRdb re-called the 5' RACE reads with MiXCR. The data hold around 1.5 million distinct CDR3 sequences, with 59% observed a single time. Sequenced sample: blood. The source of these receptors is a man aged 18 to 29 in good health.

This chain uses TRBV7-2 with TRBJ2-1, with D unresolved. Germline values: CDR1 SGHTA, CDR2 FQGNSA. The CDR3 is 15 amino acids. V lost 8 bases, J lost 0 bases, and 14 bases lay in between. In DNA form, the CDR3 reads TGTGCCAGCGACATAGGCGTAAGCTCCTACAATGAGCAGTTCTTC. It specifies CASDIGVSSYNEQFF.

The rearrangement uses TRBV5-1 and TRBJ2-7; D is uncertain. Deletions cut 0 bases from V and 0 bases from J, with 10 bases between. The CDR3 has 15 amino acids. Looked up from germline, CDR1 is SGHRS and CDR2 is YFSETQ. DNA for the CDR3: TGCGCCAGCAGCTTGGGCGGAATTAGCTCCTACGAGCAGTACTTC. Translation gives CASSLGGISSYEQYF.

This clonotype has only one observation. This rearrangement joins TRBV6-6 to TRBJ2-7, with D maybe TRBD2 (5 bases). The CDR3 loop spans 13 amino acids. CDR1 is MNHNY and CDR2 is SVGAGI in the germline V gene (reference sequence). V gave up 5 bases and J gave up 9 bases, with 17 bases separating them. The CDR3 coding sequence is TGTGCCAGCAGTAACGGATATAACGAGGGGCAGTACTTC. It yields the protein CASSNGYNEGQYF.

The J gene is TRBJ1-6, the V gene TRBV7-6; D perhaps matches TRBD1 (5 bases). Trimming left V 7 bases short and J 0 bases short, with 13 bases between. This CDR3 region has 16 residues. Germline assignment: CDR1 SGHVS and CDR2 FNYEAQ. The CDR3 region has the DNA TGTGCCAGCATCAGGGAGGGTCCCTCCTATAATTCACCCCTCCACTTT. Translation gives CASIREGPSYNSPLHF.

This clonotype was counted between two and nine times. The chain recombines TRBV12-3 or TRBV12-4 with TRBJ2-7; possible D gene TRBD2, 6 bases. The CDR3 has 12 residues. The V gene lost 5 bases and the J gene lost 9 bases, with 14 bases spanning the gap. This CDR3 reads CASSRREEWQYF. As DNA, the CDR3 is TGTGCCAGCAGTCGCAGGGAGGAGTGGCAGTACTTC.

This clonotype was counted a few times. CDR3 in DNA: TGCAGCGTTGAAGATCCGGACGCACAGTACGAGCAGTACTTC. This codes for CSVEDPDAQYEQYF. This chain connects TRBV29-1 to TRBJ2-7, with unresolved D. V gave up 0 bases and J gave up 4 bases, with 13 bases separating them. The CDR3 length is 14 residues. The germline V gene has CDR1 SQVTM and CDR2 ANQGSEA.

V and J are TRBV6-5 and TRBJ2-1, with TRBD2 identical over 12 bases. The CDR3 extends over 19 amino acids. Germline-derived CDR1 and CDR2 are MNHEY and SVGAGI. J gave up 4 bases and V 0 bases, and 10 bases lay outside the gene matches. CDR3 region: CASSYSSPLAGGDYNEQFF. CDR3 DNA sequence: TGTGCCAGCAGTTACTCGAGTCCCCTAGCGGGGGGGGATTACAATGAGCAGTTCTTC.

The table lists this clonotype with a few counts. This chain links TRBV6-5 with TRBJ1-4; D not resolved. This CDR3 contains 11 residues. Germline assignment: CDR1 MNHEY and CDR2 SVGAGI. Trimming took 6 bases from V and 5 from J, leaving 4 bases between them. Here the CDR3 reads CASRVNEKLFF. The DNA for the CDR3 is TGTGCCAGCAGGGTCAATGAAAAACTGTTTTTT.

There are many counts of this clonotype. This sequence joins TRBV20-1 and TRBJ2-3, with 7 bases aligning to TRBD2. The CDR3 contains 15 residues. V shed 2 bases and J 5 bases; nucleotides not matched to a gene: 10. The germline V gene encodes CDR1 DFQATT and CDR2 SNEGSKA (reference sequence). CDR3 sequence (DNA): TGCAGTGCTAGAAGACCGGGACTACCGAGAGATACGCAGTATTTT. Protein sequence: CSARRPGLPRDTQYF.